What follows are 23 T cell receptor beta chains derived from one specimen sequenced in a study of T cells in localized non-small cell lung cancer. Profiling relied on immunoSEQ multiplex PCR, and the TCRdb table lists in-frame clones only, not all of them. The sample consists of roughly 6,000 clones, roughly 86% of them appearing once. The sample in question was peripheral blood, obtained before any cancer treatment. The receptor set was obtained from a male donor aged 60 or over with stage I lung adenocarcinoma.

This chain joins TRBV19 and TRBJ1-4; TRBD1 matches at 7 bases. The CDR3 length is 15 residues. CDR1 and CDR2 (germline): LNHDA, SQIVND (reference sequence). V dropped 3 bases and J dropped 7; count of bases not matched to a gene: 8. The CDR3 nucleotides are TGTGCCAGTAGTATGAGAACAGGGGTTTCTGAAAAACTGTTTTTT. This codes for CASSMRTGVSEKLFF.

The chain carries TRBV7-9 and TRBJ2-1; 8 bases line up with TRBD1. Germline lookup yields CDR1 SEHNR and CDR2 FQNEAQ (reference sequence). The CDR3 extends over 14 amino acids. V lost 5 bases, J lost 5 bases, and 5 bases stayed unmatched. The CDR3 bases are TGTGCCAGCAGCACGACAGGGGAGCACAATGAGCAGTTCTTC. Translated, it gives CASSTTGEHNEQFF.

The chain joins TRBV5-6 to TRBJ2-1; TRBD2 matches at 9 bases. V lost 6 bases to trimming and J lost 7 bases; unmatched junction nucleotides: 8. This CDR3 comprises 14 residues. In germline, CDR1 is SGHDT, CDR2 YYEEEE. The CDR3 is CASTFSGSGNEQFF. The CDR3, as DNA: TGTGCCAGCACCTTTAGCGGGAGTGGGAATGAGCAGTTCTTC.

This chain connects TRBV11-2 to TRBJ2-1; D is unclear. V was trimmed by 4 bases and J by 6 bases, leaving 10 bases between them. Germline assignment: CDR1 SGHAT and CDR2 FQNNGV. CDR3 length equals 13 residues. CDR3 sequence: CASSSGDFNEQFF. The CDR3 coding sequence is TGTGCCAGCAGCTCTGGGGATTTCAATGAGCAGTTCTTC.

CDR3 sequence reads: CASREGTAQYV. CDR3 nucleotides: TGTGCCAGCAGGGAAGGGACAGCTCAGTACGTC. The genes are TRBV6-1 and TRBJ2-7; 7 bases agree with TRBD1. The CDR3 covers 11 residues. The germline V gene has CDR1 MNHNS and CDR2 SASEGT.

The chain uses TRBV27 and TRBJ1-5, with D hard to call. Germline-derived CDR1 and CDR2 are MNHEY and SMNVEV (reference sequence). CDR3 length equals 15 residues. The V gene lost 10 bases and the J gene lost 3 bases, with 19 bases spanning the gap. The CDR3 reads CAIKGDDGYNQPQHF. The CDR3 nucleotides read TGTGCCATCAAGGGAGACGACGGATACAATCAGCCCCAGCATTTT.

The chain uses TRBV5-1 and TRBJ1-3, with 7 bases fitting TRBD1. The trim removed 8 bases at V and 7 bases at J, leaving 15 bases unmatched. The germline CDR1 and CDR2 sequences are SGHRS and YFSETQ. This CDR3 region has 15 residues. This chain's CDR3 is CARGGQHHFPNTIYF. The CDR3 DNA is TGCGCCAGGGGGGGACAGCACCACTTCCCGAACACCATATATTTT.

The J gene is TRBJ2-2, the V gene TRBV5-4; D possibly corresponds to TRBD1 (6 bases). Trimming cost V 2 bases and J 4 bases, with 6 bases left between them. The CDR3 runs 13 residues. Germline CDR1 is SGHNT and CDR2 is YYREEE (reference sequence). The CDR3 loop is CASSLGGTGELFF. In nucleotides, the CDR3 is TGTGCCAGCAGCTTAGGGGGCACCGGGGAGCTGTTTTTT.

The V gene is TRBV7-2, the J gene TRBJ2-2, with a tentative D call TRBD2 (6 bases). CDR3 length: 15 amino acids. V lost 2 bases, J lost 7 bases, and 14 bases lay in between. Germline assignment: CDR1 SGHTA and CDR2 FQGNSA. The CDR3, as DNA: TGTGCCAGCAGCTTATGGGCAGGGACTGACGGGGAGCTGTTTTTT. Its translation: CASSLWAGTDGELFF.

This chain joins TRBV10-3 and TRBJ1-3; D is uncertain. V was pared by 6 bases and J by 0 bases, with 6 bases between. CDR3 size: 13 residues. Germline V gives CDR1 ENHRY, CDR2 SYGVKD. DNA for the CDR3: TGTGCCATCAGAACGATCTCTGGAAACACCATATATTTT. Translated: CAIRTISGNTIYF.

The rearrangement joins TRBV30 to TRBJ2-2; D ambiguous. The CDR3 is made up of 14 amino acids. The germline V and J ends were trimmed by 0 bases and 8 bases, with 13 bases remaining between them. Germline CDR1 is GTSNPN and CDR2 is SVGIG (reference sequence). As DNA, the CDR3 is TGTGCCTGGAGTGTATCGGCCAGCTTGGGGGAGCTGTTTTTT. It specifies CAWSVSASLGELFF.

V and J are TRBV11-2 and TRBJ2-7; no clear D. Between the trimmed V and J ends, which lost 3 bases and 1 base, there was a span of 10 bases. Germline assignment: CDR1 SGHAT and CDR2 FQNNGV. This CDR3 spans 14 amino acids. The CDR3 region is CASSFGPLSYEQYF. CDR3 bases: TGTGCCAGCAGCTTTGGTCCCCTTTCCTACGAGCAGTACTTC.

The chain carries TRBV4-1 and TRBJ2-7; 7 bases are a match to TRBD2. The V gene's germline CDR1 is MGHRA and CDR2 YSYEKL. The CDR3 extends over 16 amino acids. V lost 2 bases, J lost 5 bases, and 12 bases stayed unmatched. For the CDR3, the DNA is TGCGCCAGCAGCCAAATGGGGGGGAGGAGGTTCCACGAGCAGTACGTC. Translation: CASSQMGGRRFHEQYV.

CDR3 protein: CASTPGMGATF. DNA of the CDR3: TGTGCCAGCACCCCTGGGATGGGGGCTACCTTC. V usage is TRBV7-9 and J usage is TRBJ1-2, with a possible D match to TRBD1 (6 bases). V was trimmed by 7 bases and J by 14 bases, leaving 17 bases between them. Per the germline V gene, CDR1 is SEHNR and CDR2 is FQNEAQ (reference sequence). CDR3 length equals 11 residues.

The rearrangement links TRBV5-1 to TRBJ2-1; tentative D call: TRBD2 (6 bases). Germline assignment: CDR1 SGHRS and CDR2 YFSETQ. Trimming shortened V by 0 bases and J by 6 bases, and 10 bases separated the two germline ends. The CDR3 covers 14 residues. CDR3 in amino acids: CASSLGGGVNEQFF. The CDR3 DNA reads as TGCGCCAGCAGCTTGGGTGGCGGGGTCAATGAGCAGTTCTTC.

This clone appeared a single time. The chain is built from TRBV5-6 and TRBJ2-4, with 8 positions matching TRBD1. From germline, CDR1 is SGHDT and CDR2 YYEEEE. The CDR3 is 14 residues long. V gave up 7 bases and J gave up 3 bases; unmatched junction bases: 6. The CDR3 nucleotides are TGTGCCAGCTTTCAGACAGGGGACAAAAACATTCAGTACTTC. Protein sequence: CASFQTGDKNIQYF.

The V gene is TRBV29-1, the J gene TRBJ2-5; D is possibly TRBD1 or TRBD2 (5 bases each). The V end was cut by 7 bases, the J end by 5 bases, with 17 bases between. Germline V CDR1 and CDR2: SQVTM, ANQGSEA. The CDR3 is 13 amino acids. CDR3 sequence (DNA): TGCAGCGCCTCAAGAGGGGCAGGTGAGACCCAGTACTTC. The encoded protein is CSASRGAGETQYF.

V is TRBV5-1 and J is TRBJ2-7; 7 nucleotides agree with TRBD2. There are 14 residues in the CDR3. The germline CDR1 and CDR2 sequences are SGHRS and YFSETQ. With 6 bases clipped from V and 3 bases from J, the junction kept 9 bases outside the gene matches. The CDR3 loop reads CASTREASGYEQYF. The CDR3 DNA reads as TGCGCCAGCACCCGAGAAGCTAGCGGCTACGAGCAGTACTTC.

The chain couples TRBV4-1 to TRBJ1-2, with D possibly being TRBD1 (6 bases). This CDR3 region has 16 residues. Germline V gene lookup returns CDR1 MGHRA and CDR2 YSYEKL. V was cut by 4 bases and J by 8 bases, with 23 bases left in between. Here the CDR3 DNA reads TGCGCCAGCAGCCGGAGGGGGGGCTGGGGAGAGGAAGGCTACACCTTC. Amino acids: CASSRRGGWGEEGYTF.

J is TRBJ2-3 and V is TRBV18; D may correspond to TRBD1 or TRBD2 (6 bases each). This CDR3 contains 14 residues. V was trimmed by 6 bases and J by 4 bases, leaving 14 bases between them. The V gene's germline CDR1 is KGHSH and CDR2 LQKENI. The CDR3 loop reads CASSLEGGPDTQYF. As DNA, the CDR3 is TGTGCCAGCTCCCTGGAGGGGGGCCCAGATACGCAGTATTTT. Combining the CDR3 with reference TRBV18 and TRBJ2-3 gives the whole variable domain NAGVMQNPRHLVRRRGQEARLRCSPMKGHSHVYWYRQLPEEGLKFMVYLQKENIIDESGMPKERFSAEFPKEGPSILRIQQVVRGDSAAYFCASSLEGGPDTQYFGPGTRLTVL.

The rearrangement uses TRBV7-2 and TRBJ2-1; D is possibly TRBD1 (6 bases). The CDR3 has 14 residues. Trimming removed 5 bases from V and 3 bases from J, with 11 bases in between. CDR1 SGHTA and CDR2 FQGNSA come from the germline V gene. The CDR3: CASSTDSYYNEQFF. DNA for the CDR3: TGTGCCAGCAGCACGGACAGCTACTACAATGAGCAGTTCTTC.

The rearrangement links TRBV7-2 to TRBJ2-1; TRBD2 matches 10 bases. The CDR3 has 17 amino acids. Trimming cost V 0 bases and J 1 base; bases outside gene matches: 3. Germline CDR1 is SGHTA and CDR2 is FQGNSA. The chain's CDR3 is CASSLAFSGGSYNEQFF. Written as DNA, the CDR3 is TGTGCCAGCAGCTTAGCTTTTAGCGGGGGGTCCTACAATGAGCAGTTCTTC.

The chain joins TRBV7-9 to TRBJ1-1; D not resolved. V was cut by 5 bases and J by 5 bases, with 12 bases left in between. The V gene's germline CDR1 is SEHNR and CDR2 FQNEAQ (reference sequence). The CDR3 is 13 residues long. The CDR3 DNA sequence: TGTGCCAGCAGCAGGACGGAGGATACTGAAGCTTTCTTT. Its protein product is CASSRTEDTEAFF.